Below, 21 T cell receptor beta chains from the same sample are listed, as sequenced in a study of T cells after yellow fever vaccination. TCRdb redid the calling of the 5' RACE reads with MiXCR, one entry per CDR3 protein. Of about 340,000 distinct CDR3 sequences detected, 12% appear once; the ten largest clones hold more than 3%. The material was CD4+ T cells sorted from PBMCs, obtained 15 days after the yellow fever booster vaccination. The receptors derive from a man aged 18 to 29 who received the YFV17D yellow fever vaccine.

This clonotype came up many times. The rearrangement joins TRBV7-8 to TRBJ1-4; 7 bases are shared with TRBD1. The CDR3 sequence is 15 residues long. Germline assignment: CDR1 SGHVS and CDR2 FQNEAQ. With 2 bases clipped from V and 4 bases from J, the junction kept 4 bases outside the gene matches. Written as DNA, the CDR3 is TGTGCCAGCAGCTTAATGGGACAGTTTAATGAAAAACTGTTTTTT. As protein: CASSLMGQFNEKLFF.

The chain combines TRBV20-1 with TRBJ2-1; 10 nucleotides match TRBD2. The CDR3 is made up of 14 amino acids. Trimming removed 4 bases from V and 0 bases from J; junction bases left unmatched: 0. CDR1 is DFQATT and CDR2 is SNEGSKA in the germline V gene (reference sequence). The CDR3 DNA reads as TGCAGTGCTACTAGCGGGGGCTCCTACAATGAGCAGTTCTTC. This encodes CSATSGGSYNEQFF.

The rearrangement links TRBV5-1 to TRBJ2-6; D may be TRBD2 (6 bases). The CDR3 contains 14 residues. Germline CDR1 SGHRS, CDR2 YFSETQ. V lost 7 bases to trimming and J lost 0 bases, with 8 bases between them. In DNA, the CDR3 is TGCGCCAGCGGGGGGAGCTCTGGGGCCAACGTCCTGACTTTC. This gives the protein CASGGSSGANVLTF.

The J gene is TRBJ2-3, the V gene TRBV7-9; TRBD1 or TRBD2 may be the D gene (5 bases each). V lost 2 bases and J 5 bases, leaving 11 bases between the germline ends. This CDR3 has 14 amino acids. The germline CDR1 and CDR2 sequences are SEHNR and FQNEAQ (reference sequence). The CDR3, as DNA: TGTGCCAGCAGCTTACGGGACGGCGTAGATACGCAGTATTTT. The encoded protein is CASSLRDGVDTQYF. The whole variable domain, remainder taken from reference TRBV7-9 and TRBJ2-3, is DTGVSQNPRHKITKRGQNVTFRCDPISEHNRLYWYRQTLGQGPEFLTYFQNEAQLEKSRLLSDRFSAERPKGSFSTLEIQRTEQGDSAMYLCASSLRDGVDTQYFGPGTRLTVL.

The chain joins TRBV5-1 to TRBJ2-3, with 9 bases matching TRBD2. The CDR3 contains 16 residues. The V and J ends lost 0 bases and 4 bases, in that order; junction bases with no gene match: 6. The V gene's germline CDR1 is SGHRS and CDR2 YFSETQ. CDR3: CASSLAGLAGSDTQYF. CDR3 nucleotides: TGCGCCAGCAGCTTGGCCGGTCTAGCGGGGTCAGATACGCAGTATTTT.

V and J are TRBV20-1 and TRBJ1-3, with TRBD1 matching over 7 bases. V shed 4 bases and J 0 bases; nucleotides not matched to a gene: 9. Germline CDR1 and CDR2: DFQATT and SNEGSKA (reference sequence). The CDR3 is made up of 16 amino acids. In DNA, the CDR3 is TGCAGTGCTACTCGGGGACAGCCAGTCTCTGGAAACACCATATATTTT. Amino acid sequence: CSATRGQPVSGNTIYF.

V gene TRBV2 combines with J gene TRBJ1-2, with D unresolved. The V gene lost 3 bases and the J gene lost 2 bases, with 7 bases spanning the gap. The CDR3 runs to 13 residues. Germline V gives CDR1 SNHLY, CDR2 FYNNEI. CDR3 sequence (DNA): TGTGCCAGCAGTGAGCTGGGGAACTATGGCTACACCTTC. Protein product: CASSELGNYGYTF.

This clonotype was recorded at least ten times. V usage is TRBV5-1 and J usage is TRBJ2-4, with D possibly being TRBD2 (6 bases). V lost 4 bases and J 10 bases, leaving 21 bases between the germline ends. Germline V lookup: CDR1 SGHRS, CDR2 YFSETQ. This CDR3 has 15 residues. CDR3 sequence reads: CASSPGWRGREIQYF. In DNA, the CDR3 is TGCGCCAGCAGCCCCGGTTGGCGGGGCCGGGAAATTCAGTACTTC.

This clonotype was seen ten or more times. The V and J genes are TRBV5-1 and TRBJ2-5; 9 bases are a match to TRBD2. Trimming took 2 bases from V and 5 from J; bases not matched to a gene: 7. From germline, CDR1 is SGHRS and CDR2 YFSETQ. This CDR3 has 15 residues. CDR3 sequence (DNA): TGCGCCAGCAGCTTCAGTGCTAGCGGGGCGGAGACCCAGTACTTC. Translation: CASSFSASGAETQYF.

J is TRBJ2-7 and V is TRBV9; possible D gene TRBD2, 5 bases. The germline V and J ends were trimmed by 0 bases and 7 bases, with 11 bases remaining between them. CDR1 is SGDLS, CDR2 YYNGEE, per germline. This CDR3 is 13 amino acids long. Here the CDR3 DNA reads TGTGCCAGCAGCGTAGGAGGGTCGAGGGAGCAGTACTTC. Translation: CASSVGGSREQYF.

This clonotype was seen at least ten times. The CDR3 sequence is CASSLQGTGNTIYF. The CDR3 region has the DNA TGTGCCAGCAGTTTACAGGGGACTGGAAACACCATATATTTT. The V gene is TRBV12-3 or TRBV12-4, the J gene TRBJ1-3, with D maybe TRBD1 (6 bases). The CDR3 loop spans 14 amino acids. V shed 2 bases and J shed 2 bases, with 7 bases lying between them.

This clonotype was recorded many times. In DNA, the CDR3 is TGTGCCAGCAGTCAGACTAGCGGGGGAGATACGCAGTATTTT. This gives the protein CASSQTSGGDTQYF. The chain carries TRBV12-3 or TRBV12-4 and TRBJ2-3; TRBD2 matches 12 bases. With V trimmed by 5 bases and J by 5 bases, 2 bases remained unmatched. This CDR3 spans 14 amino acids.

The chain uses TRBV10-1 and TRBJ1-5; D gene uncertain. Trimming cost V 6 bases and J 6 bases, with 12 bases left between them. CDR3 length: 13 amino acids. Per the germline V gene, CDR1 is WNHNN and CDR2 is SYGVQD (reference sequence). The CDR3 here is CASREGGGQPQHF. The CDR3 DNA reads TGCGCCAGCAGGGAGGGAGGAGGTCAGCCCCAGCATTTT.

The chain carries TRBV4-3 and TRBJ2-2; D assignment may be TRBD1 or TRBD2 (5 bases each). The germline V gene has CDR1 LGHNA and CDR2 YSLEER. V was clipped by 1 base and J by 4 bases, with 22 bases between them. CDR3 size: 19 residues. The CDR3: CASSQVRAAGDQGTGELFF. The CDR3 DNA is TGCGCCAGCAGCCAAGTGAGGGCGGCCGGGGACCAGGGCACCGGGGAGCTGTTTTTT.

This clonotype was counted many times. The chain combines TRBV4-1 with TRBJ1-2; 7 nucleotides match TRBD1. The CDR3 is 15 amino acids. V lost 2 bases, J lost 4 bases, and 7 bases stayed unmatched. Per the germline V gene, CDR1 is MGHRA and CDR2 is YSYEKL. The CDR3 loop reads CASSQSDRDPYGYTF. DNA for the CDR3: TGCGCCAGCAGCCAATCTGACAGGGACCCCTATGGCTACACCTTC.

The chain couples TRBV12-3 or TRBV12-4 to TRBJ2-5; the D gene is possibly TRBD2 (5 bases). V lost 1 base to trimming and J lost 4 bases, with 16 bases between them. This CDR3 is built from 16 residues. The CDR3 protein is CASSLGEGLEAETQYF. CDR3 coding DNA: TGTGCCAGCAGTTTAGGTGAAGGATTGGAGGCAGAGACCCAGTACTTC.

This clonotype appeared a few times. The gene calls are TRBV29-1 and TRBJ1-1; 7 bases map to TRBD1. CDR3 length: 13 residues. Germline V gives CDR1 SQVTM, CDR2 ANQGSEA. V was clipped by 7 bases and J by 0 bases; unmatched bases: 5. CDR3: CSAAGTVNTEAFF. The CDR3 coding sequence is TGCAGCGCTGCCGGGACAGTGAACACTGAAGCTTTCTTT.

The chain combines TRBV5-1 with TRBJ2-3; D gene ambiguous. CDR3 length: 14 amino acids. With 4 bases removed from V and 3 bases from J, the gap between germline ends came to 12 bases. Per germline, CDR1 SGHRS and CDR2 YFSETQ. The CDR3, as DNA: TGCGCCAGCAGCCCCTTCCCGGCGACAGATACGCAGTATTTT. Translating it yields CASSPFPATDTQYF.

This clonotype was detected ten times or more. The genes are TRBV5-1 and TRBJ2-1, with TRBD2 matching 8 bases. Trimming took 4 bases from V and 2 from J; bases not matched to a gene: 14. CDR1 SGHRS and CDR2 YFSETQ come from the germline V gene. This CDR3 region has 18 residues. CDR3 sequence: CASSGISLAGSPYNEQFF. The CDR3 DNA follows: TGCGCCAGCAGCGGAATATCCCTAGCGGGCTCCCCCTACAATGAGCAGTTCTTC.

This sequence joins TRBV5-6 and TRBJ2-1; D might be TRBD2 (5 bases). The CDR3 loop spans 16 amino acids. Germline assignment: CDR1 SGHDT and CDR2 YYEEEE. The V end lost 1 base, the J end lost 9 bases, and 20 bases lay between the germline ends. CDR3 bases: TGTGCCAGCAGCTTGCCCCGGGGTACCCAATCCTCTGAGCAGTTCTTC. Its protein product is CASSLPRGTQSSEQFF.

This clonotype has at least ten counts. This rearrangement joins TRBV25-1 to TRBJ2-5; TRBD1 might be the D (6 bases). Germline CDR1 is MGHDK and CDR2 is SYGVNS. V was shortened by 3 bases and J by 2 bases, with 10 bases between the two germline ends. The CDR3 covers 14 residues. The CDR3 DNA reads TGTGCCAGCAGTGACGGACAGACACAAGAGACCCAGTACTTC. It codes for CASSDGQTQETQYF.